This T cell receptor (beta chain) derives from a study of control samples from healthy donors and cancer patients. CDR3 length: 13 amino acids. In germline, CDR1 is SGHTS, CDR2 YDEGEE. V lost 3 bases and J lost 7; bases outside the gene matches: 3. Assay used: immunoSEQ multiplex PCR; TCRdb lists only in-frame clones, some missing. The sample lists about 35,000 clones, 86% occurring once. V is TRBV5-8 and J is TRBJ2-1, with TRBD1 identical over 8 bases. This receptor was obtained from a woman between 40 and 55 years old with lung cancer. Sample: PBMCs. The CDR3 sequence is CASSSRQGNEQFF. The CDR3 nucleotides are TGTGCCAGCAGCTCAAGACAGGGGAATGAGCAGTTCTTC.